This T cell receptor beta chain originates from a study of tumor-infiltrating lymphocytes in localized non-small cell lung cancer. Looking at the study overall: Each patient gave resected tumor and non-adjacent uninvolved lung tissue.

Trimming pared 4 bases from V and 4 bases from J, leaving 19 bases between. CDR1 is MGHRA, CDR2 YSYEKL, per germline. CDR3 length equals 17 residues. This clone was counted between two and nine times. Its antigen is still unknown. Sequenced by immunoSEQ multiplex PCR; TCRdb stores in-frame clones only, minus some. The data show roughly 12,000 clones, about 72% seen once. Whole-study results and caveats: Available tissue quantity limited TCR sequencing to a patient subset. Different pieces of the same tissue were used for each assay.

This chain uses TRBV4-1 with TRBJ1-4, with unresolved D. Sequences were obtained from uninvolved lung tissue not adjacent to the tumor. The TCR sequence derives from a human donor with non-small cell lung cancer. The CDR3 bases are TGCGCCAGCAGCCCGTTGGCCCTTGGTAGCTATAATGAAAAACTGTTTTTT. This sequence encodes CASSPLALGSYNEKLFF.